This entry lists 19 T cell receptor beta chains sequenced from one sample in a study of blood T cell repertoires in COVID-19. Using immunoSEQ multiplex PCR, the repertoire was profiled, and TCRdb retains in-frame clones only, with some absent. The sample consists of about 200,000 clones, around 83% of them appearing once. Source material: peripheral blood. These receptors were collected from an elderly woman with COVID-19, enrolled during active disease.

This chain's CDR3 is CASSRDGWGQRGSTQYF. CDR3 coding DNA: TGTGCCAGCAGCCGCGACGGATGGGGACAACGGGGATCGACCCAGTACTTC. The rearrangement links TRBV3-1 (or the pseudogene TRBV3-2) to TRBJ2-5; D possibly corresponds to TRBD1 (6 bases). The V gene's germline CDR1 is LGHDT and CDR2 YNNKEL (reference sequence). Trimming shortened V by 4 bases and J by 7 bases, and 25 bases separated the two germline ends. The CDR3 consists of 17 residues.

J is TRBJ2-3 and V is TRBV5-1; no clear D. CDR1 is SGHRS and CDR2 is YFSETQ in the germline V gene. The CDR3 runs 16 residues. V lost 0 bases and J lost 2, with 13 bases in between. The CDR3 protein is CASSLATAPYTDTQYF. In DNA form, the CDR3 reads TGCGCCAGCAGCTTGGCCACAGCCCCTTACACAGATACGCAGTATTTT.

The J gene is TRBJ2-1, the V gene TRBV6-1, with D possibly TRBD2 on 5 matching bases. Germline V CDR1 and CDR2: MNHNS, SASEGT. With 2 bases removed from V and 9 bases from J, the gap between germline ends came to 17 bases. The CDR3 extends over 15 amino acids. The DNA of the CDR3 is TGTGCCAGCAGTGAACTTGGGCTAGCCAGGAGTGAGCAGTTCTTC. As protein: CASSELGLARSEQFF.

The chain employs TRBV28 and TRBJ1-6; 7 bases align to TRBD1. From germline, CDR1 is MDHEN and CDR2 SYDVKM. The CDR3 has 16 residues. The V gene end was trimmed by 5 bases and the J gene end by 9 bases; junction bases not matched to a gene: 13. The CDR3 loop reads CASSPRGTEGVSPLHF. In DNA, the CDR3 is TGTGCCAGCAGTCCCAGGGGGACGGAGGGCGTTTCACCCCTCCACTTT.

The rearrangement uses TRBV20-1 and TRBJ1-1; tentative D call: TRBD1 (6 bases). From germline, CDR1 is DFQATT and CDR2 SNEGSKA (reference sequence). Trimming left V 5 bases short and J 9 bases short, with 13 bases between. This CDR3 spans 11 amino acids. The DNA for the CDR3 is TGCAGTGCTTATTTACAGGGACAAGCTTTCTTT. Residues: CSAYLQGQAFF.

This clone was counted a few times. The chain combines TRBV6-2 or TRBV6-3 with TRBJ2-5, with D possibly matching TRBD1 (6 bases). Germline V CDR1 and CDR2: MNHEY, SVGEGT. Trimming removed 5 bases from V and 4 bases from J, with 11 bases in between. CDR3 length equals 13 residues. The DNA for the CDR3 is TGTGCCAGCAGTAGGGGGTCGTTAGAGACCCAGTACTTC. This translates into CASSRGSLETQYF.

The J gene is TRBJ2-2, the V gene TRBV7-3; the D is unclear. The CDR3 loop spans 14 amino acids. The ends were cut back, 6 bases at V and 2 bases at J, with 10 bases in the middle. CDR1 is SGHTA and CDR2 is FQGTGA in the germline V gene. CDR3 coding DNA: TGTGCCAGCAGTTTAGAGATCAACACCGGGGAGCTGTTTTTT. Residues: CASSLEINTGELFF.

This sequence joins TRBV6-5 and TRBJ1-2; 9 bases are shared with TRBD1. Germline V lookup: CDR1 MNHEY, CDR2 SVGAGI. V shed 4 bases and J 2 bases; nucleotides not matched to a gene: 5. This CDR3 region has 15 residues. Here the CDR3 DNA reads TGTGCCAGCAGTTCCTCCGGGACAGGGAACTATGGCTACACCTTC. Its protein product is CASSSSGTGNYGYTF.

This clone was observed once. The rearrangement uses TRBV3-1 (or the pseudogene TRBV3-2) and TRBJ2-1; 15 positions match TRBD2. The CDR3 length is 14 residues. Germline V gene data show CDR1 as LGHDT and CDR2 as YNNKEL (reference sequence). Losses at the gene ends were 6 bases for V and 7 bases for J; bases not matched to a gene: 1. The CDR3 reads CASRGLAGGNEQFF. CDR3 coding DNA: TGTGCCAGCAGGGGACTAGCGGGAGGTAATGAGCAGTTCTTC.

The chain employs TRBV19 and TRBJ1-1; TRBD1 might be the D (5 bases). The CDR3 spans 14 residues. V was cut by 7 bases and J by 10 bases, with 22 bases left in between. CDR1 is LNHDA and CDR2 is SQIVND in the germline V gene (reference sequence). CDR3 amino acids: CASNRQTGVLGAFF. CDR3 coding DNA: TGTGCCAGTAATCGACAAACAGGTGTTCTGGGAGCTTTCTTT.

The V gene is TRBV10-3, the J gene TRBJ1-2; D may be TRBD1 (6 bases). This CDR3 has 14 residues. The V gene's germline CDR1 is ENHRY and CDR2 SYGVKD. Trimming removed 6 bases from V and 7 bases from J, with 18 bases in between. CDR3 residues: CAIRAQGFGSGYTF. As DNA, the CDR3 is TGTGCCATCAGGGCACAGGGTTTTGGATCTGGCTACACCTTC.

J is TRBJ1-1 and V is TRBV7-8; maybe TRBD1 (5 bases). The V end lost 2 bases, the J end lost 4 bases, and 14 bases lay between the germline ends. Germline V gives CDR1 SGHVS, CDR2 FQNEAQ. The CDR3 covers 15 residues. The CDR3, as DNA: TGTGCCAGCAGCTTATTCTCAGGGAGGAGCACTGAAGCTTTCTTT. This gives the protein CASSLFSGRSTEAFF. The full variable domain, in which reference TRBV7-8 and TRBJ1-1 provide the parts outside the CDR3, is GAGVSQSPRYKVAKRGQDVALRCDPISGHVSLFWYQQALGQGPEFLTYFQNEAQLDKSGLPSDRFFAERPEGSVSTLKIQRTQQEDSAVYLCASSLFSGRSTEAFFGQGTRLTVV.

This chain links TRBV2 with TRBJ1-1; 12 nucleotides match TRBD1. The CDR3 consists of 14 residues. The ends lost 6 bases at V and 6 bases at J; junction bases unmatched: 5. Germline assignment: CDR1 SNHLY and CDR2 FYNNEI. CDR3 DNA: TGTGCCAGCAGCGGGACAGGGGGCTCGCCTGAAGCTTTCTTT. This gives the protein CASSGTGGSPEAFF.

This chain's CDR3 is CASSLGVDTQYF. CDR3 nucleotides: TGTGCCAGCAGCCTCGGGGTAGATACGCAGTATTTT. The chain joins TRBV3-1 (or the pseudogene TRBV3-2) to TRBJ2-3; possible D gene TRBD2, 5 bases. V shed 4 bases and J shed 5 bases, with 7 bases lying between them. Germline V gene data show CDR1 as LGHDT and CDR2 as YNNKEL (reference sequence). The CDR3 is made up of 12 amino acids.

The rearrangement links TRBV18 to TRBJ1-5; no clear D. V shed 5 bases and J shed 3 bases, with 11 bases lying between them. This CDR3 region has 14 residues. The germline CDR1 and CDR2 sequences are KGHSH and LQKENI. Here the CDR3 DNA reads TGTGCCAGCTCAACGGGAATACACAATCAGCCCCAGCATTTT. Its protein is CASSTGIHNQPQHF.

This chain uses TRBV4-3 with TRBJ1-5, with a weak D call TRBD1 (6 bases). This CDR3 comprises 14 residues. Germline V gene lookup returns CDR1 LGHNA and CDR2 YSLEER. Trimming took off 4 bases at V and 4 bases at J, with 11 bases between the two ends. CDR3 in DNA: TGCGCCAGCAGCCCGGGACATTCTAATCAGCCCCAGCATTTT. Protein product: CASSPGHSNQPQHF.

CDR3 sequence reads: CASSMARGTEAFF. The CDR3 nucleotides read TGTGCCAGTAGTATGGCTAGGGGTACTGAAGCTTTCTTT. The chain uses TRBV19 and TRBJ1-1; TRBD1 is a possible D gene (5 bases). This CDR3 has 13 amino acids. Looked up from germline, CDR1 is LNHDA and CDR2 is SQIVND (reference sequence). V lost 3 bases and J 5 bases, leaving 10 bases between the germline ends.

The chain has TRBV20-1 and TRBJ1-1; D unresolved. The CDR3 extends over 11 amino acids. The germline gives CDR1 DFQATT, CDR2 SNEGSKA (reference sequence). With 8 bases removed from V and 0 bases from J, the gap between germline ends came to 7 bases. The CDR3 sequence is CSLSMNTEAFF. CDR3 coding DNA: TGCAGTTTGAGCATGAACACTGAAGCTTTCTTT.

V is TRBV7-2 and J is TRBJ2-7; 10 bases agree with TRBD1. V lost 5 bases to trimming and J lost 3 bases; unmatched junction nucleotides: 7. The V gene's germline CDR1 is SGHTA and CDR2 FQGNSA. The CDR3 covers 15 residues. The chain's CDR3 is CASSLGQGTIYEQYF. Written as DNA, the CDR3 is TGTGCCAGCAGCCTGGGACAGGGGACGATCTACGAGCAGTACTTC.